This TCR beta chain comes out of a study of CXCR3-negative and CXCR3-positive naive CD8 T cells. The study, taken as a whole, reports: Researchers report that CXCR3-positive naive cells carry more hydrophobic TRB CDR3s than CXCR3-negative naive cells.

Per germline, CDR1 SQVTM and CDR2 ANQGSEA. CDR3 size: 13 residues. Concerning this clonotype itself: Its specificity is unknown.

All TRB cDNA libraries came from 5' RACE performed with UMI labels. TCRdb reprocessed the 5' RACE reads, keeping one entry per CDR3 protein, no DNA. The specimen's table records over 95,000 distinct CDR3 sequences. The receptor was isolated from a human donor in good health. Some clones in this sample may be carry-over from other donors' samples. The specimen sequenced was naive CXCR3+ CD8+ T cells from blood. Described subset: CD45RO-CCR7+CD27+CD95- naive CD8+ T cells expressing CXCR3 (TNR3+). The genes are TRBV29-1 and TRBJ2-1; TCRdb returns TRBD1, unconfirmable since there is no DNA. The CDR3 protein is CSVPRGDYNEQFF.